These 17 T cell receptor beta chains originate from one sample sequenced in a study of shared clonotypes between healthy human individuals. Measured with immunoSEQ multiplex PCR; TCRdb has only the in-frame clones, and not every one. Seen here are fewer than 700,000 clones, roughly 95% observed once, and the top ten hold over 0.09%. CD8 cells regarded as naive lacked CD45RO, were positively chosen for CCR7, and omitted terminally differentiated effector memory CD45RA+ cells. Sequencing was performed on naive CD8+ T cells sorted from blood. The origin of the receptors is a woman under 40 in good health.

This clone was recorded only once. An end of the junction does not agree with germline; a read error may underlie this. The genes are TRBV28 and TRBJ1-4, with D unresolved. Germline CDR1 reads MDHEN; CDR2 reads SYDVKM. The CDR3 covers 15 residues. The CDR3 protein is CAGSLSPALGEKLFF. CDR3 in DNA: TGTGCCGGCAGTTTATCCCCGGCGCTAGGTGAAAAACTGTTTTTT.

This rearrangement joins TRBV5-6 to TRBJ1-1, with D maybe TRBD1 (6 bases). Germline values: CDR1 SGHDT, CDR2 YYEEEE. The CDR3 has 15 residues. The V end was cut by 4 bases, the J end by 2 bases, with 15 bases between. The CDR3 sequence is CASSPGAGANTEAFF. The CDR3, as DNA: TGTGCCAGCAGCCCCGGGGCAGGGGCAAACACTGAAGCTTTCTTT.

The chain carries TRBV9 and TRBJ2-2; TRBD2 matches 8 bases. The V gene end was trimmed by 4 bases and the J gene end by 9 bases; junction bases not matched to a gene: 11. The CDR3 extends over 15 amino acids. Per germline, CDR1 SGDLS and CDR2 YYNGEE. The CDR3 here is CASSPGSSGSWELFF. The CDR3, as DNA: TGTGCCAGCAGCCCCGGGAGCAGCGGGAGTTGGGAGCTGTTTTTT.

This chain connects TRBV7-8 to TRBJ2-1; possibly TRBD2 for D (6 bases). Germline CDR1 SGHVS, CDR2 FQNEAQ. This CDR3 contains 12 residues. Trimming removed 5 bases from V and 10 bases from J, with 12 bases in between. The CDR3 reads CASSVTSREQFF. The CDR3 nucleotides read TGTGCCAGCAGCGTAACTAGCAGAGAGCAGTTCTTC.

The chain joins TRBV6-5 to TRBJ2-5; 9 bases agree with TRBD1. The J call may not be correct, given that the DNA end is closer to TRBJ2-7. The CDR3 totals 12 residues. The V gene's germline CDR1 is MNHEY and CDR2 SVGAGI. CDR3 coding DNA: TGTGCCACACAGGGGGCGGTACACGAGCAGTACTTC. Residues: CATQGAVHEQYF.

This rearrangement joins TRBV19 to TRBJ2-2; 8 bases align to TRBD1. The V and J ends lost 5 bases and 5 bases, in that order; junction bases with no gene match: 7. The CDR3 is made up of 15 amino acids. Germline CDR1 reads LNHDA; CDR2 reads SQIVND (reference sequence). DNA for the CDR3: TGTGCCAGTAGTGGCCTGGGACAGGCAACCGGGGAGCTGTTTTTT. Protein product: CASSGLGQATGELFF.

The CDR3 reads CATSRETGELFF. CDR3 sequence (DNA): TGTGCCACCAGCAGAGAAACCGGGGAGCTGTTTTTT. The genes are TRBV15 and TRBJ2-2, with D unclear. V was shortened by 0 bases and J by 5 bases, with 1 base between the two germline ends. Looked up from germline, CDR1 is LNHNV and CDR2 is YYDKDF (reference sequence). This CDR3 comprises 12 residues.

The rearrangement uses TRBV4-1 and TRBJ2-7; no clear D gene. The germline V gene encodes CDR1 MGHRA and CDR2 YSYEKL. The CDR3 has 16 residues. Deletions cut 3 bases from V and 2 bases from J, with 17 bases between. The CDR3: CASSHAGSQITYEQYF. CDR3 nucleotide sequence: TGCGCCAGCAGCCACGCAGGTAGCCAAATTACCTACGAGCAGTACTTC.

V and J are TRBV28 and TRBJ2-5, with D possibly TRBD2 on 5 matching bases. Trimming removed 3 bases at V and 0 bases at J, with 14 bases between. Germline-derived CDR1 and CDR2 are MDHEN and SYDVKM. The CDR3 is 16 residues long. The CDR3 region has the DNA TGTGCCAGCAGTTTCGCCTTTGAGCGGCACCAAGAGACCCAGTACTTC. Translated, it gives CASSFAFERHQETQYF.

Points on this clone: The same CDR3 can be traced to other DNA sequences in this sample. V usage is TRBV29-1 and J usage is TRBJ2-7; D possibly corresponds to TRBD2 (6 bases). This CDR3 contains 11 residues. V was trimmed by 6 bases and J by 3 bases, leaving 9 bases between them. Per the germline V gene, CDR1 is SQVTM and CDR2 is ANQGSEA. CDR3 DNA sequence: TGCAGCGTGGGGGGTGGCTACGAGCAGTACTTC. This sequence encodes CSVGGGYEQYF.

The V and J genes are TRBV28 and TRBJ1-1, with 7 bases that match TRBD1. The CDR3 sequence is 14 residues long. Germline CDR1 MDHEN, CDR2 SYDVKM. J was trimmed by 5 bases and V by 5 bases; bases with no gene match: 8. The CDR3 protein is CASSPGQVRTEAFF. The CDR3 DNA reads as TGTGCCAGCAGTCCTGGACAGGTACGGACTGAAGCTTTCTTT.

The chain couples TRBV11-2 to TRBJ2-7; weak D call: TRBD1 (6 bases). V gave up 0 bases and J gave up 4 bases, with 13 bases separating them. The germline CDR1 and CDR2 sequences are SGHAT and FQNNGV. The CDR3 loop spans 15 amino acids. Here the CDR3 reads CASSLEGATGYEQYF. Written as DNA, the CDR3 is TGTGCCAGCAGCTTAGAGGGGGCCACAGGGTACGAGCAGTACTTC.

The chain recombines TRBV5-4 with TRBJ2-5; 7 nucleotides match TRBD1. Judging by the DNA end, TRBJ2-7 fits better; the J call may be wrong. The CDR3 is 12 amino acids. In germline, CDR1 is SGHNT, CDR2 YYREEE (reference sequence). CDR3 amino acids: CASSAGTDEQYF. The CDR3 nucleotides are TGTGCCAGCAGCGCAGGGACAGACGAGCAGTACTTC.

A single count supports this clone. This chain connects TRBV7-6 to TRBJ1-1; D is unresolved. V lost 3 bases to trimming and J lost 2 bases, with 7 bases between them. The CDR3 covers 13 residues. From germline, CDR1 is SGHVS and CDR2 FNYEAQ. CDR3 coding DNA: TGTGCCAGCAGCTTCAACGCTAACACTGAAGCTTTCTTT. As protein: CASSFNANTEAFF.

The V and J genes are TRBV11-1 and TRBJ2-5; the D is unclear. The J call may be wrong; the DNA end is better matched by TRBJ2-7. The CDR3 runs to 11 residues. Germline V lookup: CDR1 SGHAT, CDR2 FQDESV (reference sequence). The CDR3: CASSEAYEQYF. The CDR3 DNA is TGTGCCAGCAGCGAAGCCTACGAGCAGTACTTC.

The V gene is TRBV5-3, the J gene TRBJ2-5; D unresolved. TRBV5-3 is classed as an ORF, of uncertain function. The V gene lost 0 bases and the J gene lost 2 bases, with 14 bases spanning the gap. The CDR3 extends over 16 amino acids. The CDR3 region has the DNA TGTGCCAGAAGCTTGGAGACGTGGCAACGACAAGAGACCCAGTACTTC. Its translation is CARSLETWQRQETQYF.

J is TRBJ1-5 and V is TRBV4-1; D remains ambiguous. Germline assignment: CDR1 MGHRA and CDR2 YSYEKL. V lost 1 base, J lost 8 bases, and 12 bases lay in between. The CDR3 has 14 residues. The CDR3 spells CASSQVLVGEPQHF. The CDR3 bases are TGCGCCAGCAGCCAAGTCCTGGTCGGAGAGCCCCAGCATTTT.